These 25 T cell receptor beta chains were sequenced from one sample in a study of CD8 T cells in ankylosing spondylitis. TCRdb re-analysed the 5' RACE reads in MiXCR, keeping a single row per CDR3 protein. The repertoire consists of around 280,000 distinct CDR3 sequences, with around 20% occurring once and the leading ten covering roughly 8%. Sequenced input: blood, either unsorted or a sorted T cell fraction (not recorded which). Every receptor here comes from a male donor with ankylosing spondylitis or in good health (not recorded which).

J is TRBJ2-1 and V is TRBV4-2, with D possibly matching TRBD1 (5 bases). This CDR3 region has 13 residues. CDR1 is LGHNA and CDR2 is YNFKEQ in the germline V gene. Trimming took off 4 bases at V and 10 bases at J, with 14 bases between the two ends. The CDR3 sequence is CASSPGPQGEQFF. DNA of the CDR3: TGTGCCAGCAGCCCTGGGCCCCAGGGAGAGCAGTTCTTC.

CDR3 DNA: TGCAGTGCTAGAGAATCAGGCCTTGGAAACACCATATATTTT. This sequence encodes CSARESGLGNTIYF. The chain carries TRBV20-1 and TRBJ1-3, with unresolved D. CDR1 is DFQATT, CDR2 SNEGSKA, per germline (reference sequence). The CDR3 sequence is 14 residues long. The V and J ends lost 0 bases and 3 bases respectively, with 9 bases between them.

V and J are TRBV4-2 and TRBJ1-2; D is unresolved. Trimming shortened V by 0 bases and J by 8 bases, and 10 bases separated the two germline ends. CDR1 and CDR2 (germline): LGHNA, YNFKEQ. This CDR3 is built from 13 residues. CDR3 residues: CASSQDRGHGYTF. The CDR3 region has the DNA TGTGCCAGCAGCCAAGATCGAGGTCACGGCTACACCTTC.

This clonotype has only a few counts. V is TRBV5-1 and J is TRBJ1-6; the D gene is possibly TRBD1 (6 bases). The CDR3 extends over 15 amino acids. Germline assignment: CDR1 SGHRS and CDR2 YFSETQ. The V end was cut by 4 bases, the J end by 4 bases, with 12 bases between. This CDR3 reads CASSLQGLYNSPLHF. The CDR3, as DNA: TGCGCCAGCAGCCTACAGGGTTTATATAATTCACCCCTCCACTTT.

The CDR3: CASSPTLAGVPDTQYF. Here the CDR3 DNA reads TGTGCCAGCAGTCCAACACTAGCGGGAGTCCCAGATACGCAGTATTTT. The chain combines TRBV12-3 or TRBV12-4 with TRBJ2-3, with 11 positions matching TRBD2. The CDR3 is 16 amino acids. The ends lost 5 bases at V and 4 bases at J; junction bases unmatched: 8.

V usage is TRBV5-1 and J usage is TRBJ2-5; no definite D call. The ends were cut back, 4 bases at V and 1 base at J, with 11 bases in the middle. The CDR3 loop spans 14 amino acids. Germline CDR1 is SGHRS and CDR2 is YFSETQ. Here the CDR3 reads CASSPIQIQETQYF. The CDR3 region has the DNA TGCGCCAGCAGCCCGATACAGATCCAAGAGACCCAGTACTTC. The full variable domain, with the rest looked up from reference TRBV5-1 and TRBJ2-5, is KAGVTQTPRYLIKTRGQQVTLSCSPISGHRSVSWYQQTPGQGLQFLFEYFSETQRNKGNFPGRFSGRQFSNSRSEMNVSTLELGDSALYLCASSPIQIQETQYFGPGTRLLVL.

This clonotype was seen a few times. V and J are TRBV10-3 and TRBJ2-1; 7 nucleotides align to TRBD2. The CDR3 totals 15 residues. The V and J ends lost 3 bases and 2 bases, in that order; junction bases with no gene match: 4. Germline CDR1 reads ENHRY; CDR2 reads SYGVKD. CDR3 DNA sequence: TGTGCCATCAGTGAATTAGCGGGTGCCTACAATGAGCAGTTCTTC. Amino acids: CAISELAGAYNEQFF.

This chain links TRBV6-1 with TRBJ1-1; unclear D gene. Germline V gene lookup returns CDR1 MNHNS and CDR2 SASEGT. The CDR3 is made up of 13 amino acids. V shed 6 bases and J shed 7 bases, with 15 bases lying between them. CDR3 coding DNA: TGTGCCAGCAGCCAAACGTCCTTCCGTGAAGCTTTCTTT. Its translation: CASSQTSFREAFF.

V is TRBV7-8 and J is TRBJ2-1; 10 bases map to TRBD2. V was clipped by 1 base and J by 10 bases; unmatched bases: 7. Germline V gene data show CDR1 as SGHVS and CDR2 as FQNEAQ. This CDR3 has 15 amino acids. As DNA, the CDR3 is TGTGCCAGCAGCTTAGGGCTAGCGGGAGTCCTAGAGCAGTTCTTC. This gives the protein CASSLGLAGVLEQFF.

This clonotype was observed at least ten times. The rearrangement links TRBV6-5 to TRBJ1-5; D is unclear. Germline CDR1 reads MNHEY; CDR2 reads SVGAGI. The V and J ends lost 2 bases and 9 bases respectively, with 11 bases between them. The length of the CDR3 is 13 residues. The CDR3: CASSYGSSGPQHF. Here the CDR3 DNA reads TGTGCCAGCAGTTACGGTTCTAGTGGGCCCCAGCATTTT.

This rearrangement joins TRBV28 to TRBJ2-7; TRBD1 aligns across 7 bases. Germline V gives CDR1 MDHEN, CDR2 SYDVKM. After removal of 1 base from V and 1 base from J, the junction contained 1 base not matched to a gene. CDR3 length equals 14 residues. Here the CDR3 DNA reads TGTGCCAGCAGTTTATCGGGACAGTCCTACGAGCAGTACGTC. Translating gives CASSLSGQSYEQYV.

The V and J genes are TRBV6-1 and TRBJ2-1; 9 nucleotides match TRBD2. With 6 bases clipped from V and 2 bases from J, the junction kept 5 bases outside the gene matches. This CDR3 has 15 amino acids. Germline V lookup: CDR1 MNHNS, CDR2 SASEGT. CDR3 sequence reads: CASSRTSVTYNEQFF. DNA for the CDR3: TGTGCCAGCAGCCGGACTAGCGTAACCTACAATGAGCAGTTCTTC.

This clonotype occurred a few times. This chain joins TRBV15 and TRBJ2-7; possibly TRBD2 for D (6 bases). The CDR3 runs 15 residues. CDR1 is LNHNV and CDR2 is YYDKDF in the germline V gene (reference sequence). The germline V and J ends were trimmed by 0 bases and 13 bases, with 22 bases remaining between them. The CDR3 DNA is TGTGCCACCAGCAGAGATATAAAGCCGGGACTCTTCCCCTACGTC. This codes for CATSRDIKPGLFPYV.

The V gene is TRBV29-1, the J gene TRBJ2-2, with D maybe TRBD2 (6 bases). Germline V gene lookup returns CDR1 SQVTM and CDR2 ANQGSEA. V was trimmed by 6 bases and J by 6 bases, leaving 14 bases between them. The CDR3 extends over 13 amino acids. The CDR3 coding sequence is TGCAGCGTCAGGAAAGGGGAGGCCGGGGAGCTGTTTTTT. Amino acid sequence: CSVRKGEAGELFF.

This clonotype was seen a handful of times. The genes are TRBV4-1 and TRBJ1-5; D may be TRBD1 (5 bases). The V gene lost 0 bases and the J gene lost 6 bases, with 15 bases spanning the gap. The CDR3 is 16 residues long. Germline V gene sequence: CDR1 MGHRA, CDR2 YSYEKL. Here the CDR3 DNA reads TGCGCCAGCAGCCAAGATGACCGGGGGTTTCCTCAGCCCCAGCATTTT. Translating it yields CASSQDDRGFPQPQHF.

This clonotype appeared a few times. CDR3: CSATLDRVQFF. In DNA form, the CDR3 reads TGCAGTGCAACCCTGGACAGGGTGCAGTTCTTC. This chain connects TRBV20-1 to TRBJ2-1; TRBD1 matches at 8 bases. The V and J ends lost 6 bases and 12 bases, in that order; junction bases with no gene match: 7. This CDR3 is 11 amino acids long. In germline, CDR1 is DFQATT, CDR2 SNEGSKA (reference sequence).

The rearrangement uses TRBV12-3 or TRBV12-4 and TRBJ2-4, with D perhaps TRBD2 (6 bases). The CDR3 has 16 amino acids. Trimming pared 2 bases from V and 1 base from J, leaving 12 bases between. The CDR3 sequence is CASSLSGGFAKNIQYF. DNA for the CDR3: TGTGCCAGCAGTTTATCCGGGGGTTTTGCCAAAAACATTCAGTACTTC.

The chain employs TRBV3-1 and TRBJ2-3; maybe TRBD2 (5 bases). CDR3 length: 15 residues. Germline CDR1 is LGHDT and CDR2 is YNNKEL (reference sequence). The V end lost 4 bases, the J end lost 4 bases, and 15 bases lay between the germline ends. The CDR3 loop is CASSPLRTRADTQYF. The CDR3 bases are TGTGCCAGCAGCCCCCTGAGGACTCGGGCAGATACGCAGTATTTT.

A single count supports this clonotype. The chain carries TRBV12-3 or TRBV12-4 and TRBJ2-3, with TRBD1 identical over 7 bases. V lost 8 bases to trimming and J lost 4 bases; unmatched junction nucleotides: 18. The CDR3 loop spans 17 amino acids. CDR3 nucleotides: TGTGCCAGCCAGGGGGAAGTTCTGGGGTTGGGAGCAGATACGCAGTATTTT. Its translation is CASQGEVLGLGADTQYF.

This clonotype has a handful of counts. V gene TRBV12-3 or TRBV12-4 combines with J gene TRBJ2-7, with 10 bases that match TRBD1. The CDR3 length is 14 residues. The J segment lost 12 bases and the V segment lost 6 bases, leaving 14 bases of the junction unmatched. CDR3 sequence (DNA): TGTGCCAGCAGCCCGGGACAGGGGCGCGGAAGGCTGTACGTC. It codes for CASSPGQGRGRLYV.

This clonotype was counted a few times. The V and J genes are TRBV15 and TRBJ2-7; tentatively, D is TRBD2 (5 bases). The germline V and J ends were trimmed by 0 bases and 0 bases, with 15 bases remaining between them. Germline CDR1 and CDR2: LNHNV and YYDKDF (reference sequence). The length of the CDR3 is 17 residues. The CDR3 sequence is CATSRDLVGVSSYEQYV. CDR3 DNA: TGTGCCACCAGCAGAGATCTTGTCGGGGTAAGCTCCTACGAGCAGTACGTC.

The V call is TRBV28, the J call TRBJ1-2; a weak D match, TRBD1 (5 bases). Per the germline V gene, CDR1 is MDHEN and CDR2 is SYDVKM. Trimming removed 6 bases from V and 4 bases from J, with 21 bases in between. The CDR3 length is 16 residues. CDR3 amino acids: CASSYLRRDRSYGYTF. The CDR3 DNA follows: TGTGCCAGCAGCTATCTACGCAGGGACCGTAGCTATGGCTACACCTTC.

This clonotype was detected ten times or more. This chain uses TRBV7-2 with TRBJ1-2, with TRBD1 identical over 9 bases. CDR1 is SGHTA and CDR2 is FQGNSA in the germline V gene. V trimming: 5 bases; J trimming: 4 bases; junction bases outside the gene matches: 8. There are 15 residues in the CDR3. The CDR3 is CASSPTTGGGYGYTF. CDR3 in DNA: TGTGCCAGCAGCCCGACTACAGGGGGCGGCTATGGCTACACCTTC.

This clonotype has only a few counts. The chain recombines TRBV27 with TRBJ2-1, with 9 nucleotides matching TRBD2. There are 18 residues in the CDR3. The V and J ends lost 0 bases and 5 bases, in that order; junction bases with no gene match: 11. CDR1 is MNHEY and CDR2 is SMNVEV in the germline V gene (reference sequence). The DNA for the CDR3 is TGTGCCAGCAGTTTATCTCCTCCTCCAGCGGGAGGTAACAATGAGCAGTTCTTC. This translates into CASSLSPPPAGGNNEQFF.

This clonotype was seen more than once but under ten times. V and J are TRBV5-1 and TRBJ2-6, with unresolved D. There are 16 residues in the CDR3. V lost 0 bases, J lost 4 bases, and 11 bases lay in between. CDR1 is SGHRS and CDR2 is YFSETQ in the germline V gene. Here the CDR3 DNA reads TGCGCCAGCAGCTTGGGCTCAGGTGGGGGGGCCAACGTCCTGACTTTC. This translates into CASSLGSGGGANVLTF.